This T cell receptor beta chain was sequenced for a study of shared clonotypes between healthy human individuals. Assay used: immunoSEQ multiplex PCR; TCRdb lists only in-frame clones, some missing. The table includes approximately 110,000 clones, about 62% detected once. Study findings and constraints: The genetic and exposure-history diversity represented was limited by few donors. Among a handful of donors, roughly 5% of naive CD4 clonotypes were found in common. Sequencing depth was a factor that was expected to affect clonotype sharing among donors.

The CDR3 extends over 15 amino acids. Germline V gene data show CDR1 as MNHNS and CDR2 as SASEGT. V lost 4 bases to trimming and J lost 7 bases, with 17 bases between them. The sample holds a few counts of this clone. The antigen remains unidentified. The sequenced sample was memory CD8+ T cells sorted from blood. Regarding subset: CD45RO+ cells pooled with CCR7-negative TemRA cells. The TCR was taken from a woman under 40 in good health. The chain joins TRBV6-1 to TRBJ1-5; D possibly corresponds to TRBD1 (6 bases). CDR3 protein: CASSGDMAGSQPQHF. The DNA for the CDR3 is TGTGCCAGCAGTGGGGACATGGCCGGCAGCCAGCCCCAGCATTTT.